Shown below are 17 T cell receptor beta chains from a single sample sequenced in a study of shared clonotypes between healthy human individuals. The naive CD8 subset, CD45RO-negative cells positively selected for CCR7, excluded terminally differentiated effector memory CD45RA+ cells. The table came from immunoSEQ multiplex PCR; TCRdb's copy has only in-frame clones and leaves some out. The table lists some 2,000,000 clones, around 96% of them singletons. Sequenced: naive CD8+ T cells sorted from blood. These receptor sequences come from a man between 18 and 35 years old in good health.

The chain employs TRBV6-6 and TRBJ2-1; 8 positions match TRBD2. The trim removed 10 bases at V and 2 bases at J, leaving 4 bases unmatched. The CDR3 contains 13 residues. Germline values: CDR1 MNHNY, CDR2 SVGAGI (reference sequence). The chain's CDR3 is CATATSAYNEQFF. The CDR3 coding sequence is TGTGCCACCGCGACTAGCGCCTACAATGAGCAGTTCTTC.

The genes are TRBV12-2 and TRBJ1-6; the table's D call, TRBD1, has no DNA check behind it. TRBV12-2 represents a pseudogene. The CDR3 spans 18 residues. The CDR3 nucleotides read TGTGCAAGTCGCTTAGGGGACACCCGGAGCTCCTATAATTCACCCCTCCACTTT. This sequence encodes CASRLGDTRSSYNSPLHF.

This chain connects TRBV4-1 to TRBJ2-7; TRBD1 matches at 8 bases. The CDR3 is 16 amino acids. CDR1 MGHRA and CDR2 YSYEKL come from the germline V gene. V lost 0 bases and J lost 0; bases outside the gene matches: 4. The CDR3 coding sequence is TGCGCCAGCAGCCAAGATTGGACAGGGATCTCCTACGAGCAGTACTTC. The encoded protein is CASSQDWTGISYEQYF.

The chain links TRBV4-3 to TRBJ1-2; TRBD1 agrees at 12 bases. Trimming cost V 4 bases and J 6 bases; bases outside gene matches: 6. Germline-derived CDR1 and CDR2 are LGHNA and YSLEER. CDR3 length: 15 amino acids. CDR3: CASSPTGTGGDGYTF. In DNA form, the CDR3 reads TGCGCCAGCAGCCCCACCGGGACAGGGGGCGATGGCTACACCTTC.

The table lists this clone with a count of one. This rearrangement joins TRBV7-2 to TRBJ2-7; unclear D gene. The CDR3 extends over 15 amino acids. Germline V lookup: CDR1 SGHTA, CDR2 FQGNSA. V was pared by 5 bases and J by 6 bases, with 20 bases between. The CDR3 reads CASSPGPVSISEQYF. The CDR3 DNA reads TGTGCCAGCAGCCCCGGACCCGTATCAATTTCCGAGCAGTACTTC.

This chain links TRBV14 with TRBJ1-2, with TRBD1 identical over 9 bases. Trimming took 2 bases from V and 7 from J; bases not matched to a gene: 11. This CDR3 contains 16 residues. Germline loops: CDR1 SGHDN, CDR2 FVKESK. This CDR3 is CASSQNSRTGVFGYTF. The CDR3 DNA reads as TGTGCCAGCAGCCAAAATTCAAGGACAGGGGTATTTGGCTACACCTTC.

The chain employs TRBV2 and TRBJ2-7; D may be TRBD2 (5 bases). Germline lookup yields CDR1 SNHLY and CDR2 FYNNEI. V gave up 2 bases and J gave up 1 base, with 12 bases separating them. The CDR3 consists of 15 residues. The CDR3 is CASSENGLSSYEQYF. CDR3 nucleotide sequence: TGTGCCAGCAGTGAAAATGGACTGAGTTCCTACGAGCAGTACTTC. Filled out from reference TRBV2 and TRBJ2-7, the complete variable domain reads EPEVTQTPSHQVTQMGQEVILRCVPISNHLYFYWYRQILGQKVEFLVSFYNNEISEKSEIFDDQFSVERPDGSNFTLKIRSTKLEDSAMYFCASSENGLSSYEQYFGPGTRLTVT.

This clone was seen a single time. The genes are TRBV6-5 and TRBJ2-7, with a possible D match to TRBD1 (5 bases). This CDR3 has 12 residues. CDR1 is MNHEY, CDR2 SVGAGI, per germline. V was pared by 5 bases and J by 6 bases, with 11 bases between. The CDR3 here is CASSPQGFEQYF. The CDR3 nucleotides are TGTGCCAGCAGTCCCCAGGGTTTCGAGCAGTACTTC.

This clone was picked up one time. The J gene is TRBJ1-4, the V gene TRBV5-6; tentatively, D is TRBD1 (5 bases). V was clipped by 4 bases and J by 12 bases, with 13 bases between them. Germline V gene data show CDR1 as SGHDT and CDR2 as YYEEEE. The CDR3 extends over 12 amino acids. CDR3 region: CASSRPDSELFF. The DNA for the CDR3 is TGTGCCAGCAGCCGGCCCGACAGTGAACTGTTTTTT.

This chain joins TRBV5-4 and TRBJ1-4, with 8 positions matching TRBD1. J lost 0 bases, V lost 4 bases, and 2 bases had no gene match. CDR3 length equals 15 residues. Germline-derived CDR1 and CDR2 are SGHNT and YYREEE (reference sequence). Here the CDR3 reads CASSTQGATNEKLFF. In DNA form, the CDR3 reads TGTGCCAGCAGCACACAGGGGGCAACTAATGAAAAACTGTTTTTT.

The CDR3 bases are TGTGCCAGCTCACCATTGGGGCCAAACACTGAAGCTTTCTTT. Translated, it gives CASSPLGPNTEAFF. V gene TRBV18 combines with J gene TRBJ1-1, with D perhaps matching TRBD1 (5 bases). There are 14 residues in the CDR3. V lost 2 bases and J lost 2, with 9 bases in between. Germline CDR1 KGHSH, CDR2 LQKENI.

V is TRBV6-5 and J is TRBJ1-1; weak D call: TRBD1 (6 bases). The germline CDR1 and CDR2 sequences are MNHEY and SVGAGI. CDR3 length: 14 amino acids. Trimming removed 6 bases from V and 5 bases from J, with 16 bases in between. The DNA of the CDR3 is TGTGCCAGCAGCGAAACAGGGAGGGGGACTGAAGCTTTCTTT. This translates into CASSETGRGTEAFF.

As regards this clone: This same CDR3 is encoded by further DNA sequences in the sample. CDR3 bases: TGTGCCACCAGCGGACAGGGTTCCACAGATACGCAGTATTTT. This codes for CATSGQGSTDTQYF. The gene calls are TRBV15 and TRBJ2-3; 8 bases agree with TRBD1. The CDR3 has 14 residues. Germline lookup yields CDR1 LNHNV and CDR2 YYDKDF (reference sequence). The trim removed 5 bases at V and 2 bases at J, leaving 3 bases unmatched.

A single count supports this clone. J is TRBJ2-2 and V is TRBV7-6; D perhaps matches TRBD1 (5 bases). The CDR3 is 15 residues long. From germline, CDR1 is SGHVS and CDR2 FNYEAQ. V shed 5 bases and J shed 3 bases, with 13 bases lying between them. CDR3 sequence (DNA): TGTGCCAGCAGCCCAGGGCTTGTGGACACCGGGGAGCTGTTTTTT. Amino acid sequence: CASSPGLVDTGELFF.

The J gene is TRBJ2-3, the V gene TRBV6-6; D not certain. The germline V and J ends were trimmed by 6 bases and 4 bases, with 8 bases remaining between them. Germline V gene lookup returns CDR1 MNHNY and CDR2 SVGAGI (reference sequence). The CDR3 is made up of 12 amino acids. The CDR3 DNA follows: TGTGCCAGCAGCCAGGTCTCAGATACGCAGTATTTT. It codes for CASSQVSDTQYF.

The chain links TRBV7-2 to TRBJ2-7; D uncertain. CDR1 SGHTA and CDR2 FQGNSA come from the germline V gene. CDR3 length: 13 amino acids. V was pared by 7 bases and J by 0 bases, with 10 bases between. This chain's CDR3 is CASTDTVSYEQYF. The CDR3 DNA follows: TGTGCCAGCACCGACACCGTCTCCTACGAGCAGTACTTC.

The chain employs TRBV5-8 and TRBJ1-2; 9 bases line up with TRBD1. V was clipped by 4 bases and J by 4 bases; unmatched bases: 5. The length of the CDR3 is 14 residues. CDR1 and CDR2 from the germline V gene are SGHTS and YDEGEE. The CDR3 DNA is TGTGCCAGCAGCCCGGACAGGGGACCCTATGGCTACACCTTC. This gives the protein CASSPDRGPYGYTF.